This is a list of T cell receptor beta chains from one sample in a study of cytomegalovirus exposure and HLA in healthy donors. TCRdb's table, derived via immunoSEQ multiplex PCR, lists solely in-frame clones and lacks some. The listing contains about 39,000 clones. Sequenced: PBMCs. The receptors were gathered from a woman aged 25 to 39 in good health and CMV-seropositive. Each CDR3 is given with its conserved first and last residue. Fields, in order: CDR3 DNA, CDR3 protein, J gene, V gene, D gene. The D gene is left open where the match is weak.

TGTGCCAGCAGCCTTGACAGGGGGCCATCCTACGAGCAGTACTTC CASSLDRGPSYEQYF TRBJ2-7 TRBV7-2 TRBD1
TGCGCCAGCAGCCCCCAAAGACAGACCTACACTGAAGCTTTCTTT CASSPQRQTYTEAFF TRBJ1-1 TRBV4-1 -
TGTGCCAGCAGCCTACGGACTAGCCGGTCCTCCTACGAGCAGTACTTC CASSLRTSRSSYEQYF TRBJ2-7 TRBV7-2 TRBD2
TGTGCCAGCAGCTTGAGGGCAGGGCAAGAGACCCAGTACTTC CASSLRAGQETQYF TRBJ2-5 TRBV5-6 -
TGTGCCAGTAGTGGTTTCGGGCAGCCCCAGCATTTT CASSGFGQPQHF TRBJ1-5 TRBV19 -
TGCGCCAGCAGCAGGACAGGGGGCACTGAAGCTTTCTTT CASSRTGGTEAFF TRBJ1-1 TRBV5-1 TRBD1
TGTGCCAGCAGTGAACTGGACAGGGGGTCAAAACTGTTTTTT CASSELDRGSKLFF TRBJ1-4 TRBV2 TRBD1
TGTGCCAGCAGTTTGGCGGGACAGGGGCCTGGAAACACCATATATTTT CASSLAGQGPGNTIYF TRBJ1-3 TRBV5-4 TRBD1
TGCAGCGTTGAAGACAGGGGGGTCTCGTACGAGCAGTACTTC CSVEDRGVSYEQYF TRBJ2-7 TRBV29-1 -
TGTGCCAGTCAAACCCCCCAGCGGGGGAGCACAGATACGCAGTATTTT CASQTPQRGSTDTQYF TRBJ2-3 TRBV25-1 TRBD2
TGTGCCAGCAGCGTAGGGGCTAGCGGGGGATCAGATACGCAGTATTTT CASSVGASGGSDTQYF TRBJ2-3 TRBV9 TRBD2
TGTGCCAGCAGTACTCACGGGAGGGGGTCAGATACGCAGTATTTT CASSTHGRGSDTQYF TRBJ2-3 TRBV6-5 TRBD2
TGTGCCAACGGACAGGGTCGAAGTGGTTCACCCCTCCACTTT CANGQGRSGSPLHF TRBJ1-6 TRBV10-3 TRBD1
TGTGCCAGCAGTTTAGGAGGGGGGGCTCCCACCGGGGAGCTGTTTTTT CASSLGGGAPTGELFF TRBJ2-2 TRBV28 -
TGTGCCAGCAGCCCAGTGGGGACTAGCGGGGGAGGATCCTACGAGCAGTACTTC CASSPVGTSGGGSYEQYF TRBJ2-7 TRBV5-8 TRBD2
TGTGCCAGCAGCTTCTTAACCTACGAGCAGTACTTC CASSFLTYEQYF TRBJ2-7 TRBV7-9 -
TGTGCCAGTAGTTGGACAGGTGGTTCCTACACCTTC CASSWTGGSYTF TRBJ1-2 TRBV19 TRBD1
TGTGCCAGCAGTTCAGGGGGCGTGGGTTCCGGGGAGCTGTTTTTT CASSSGGVGSGELFF TRBJ2-2 TRBV6-5 TRBD1
TGTGCCAGCACCCCCTTCAGGGGCTACGAGCAGTACTTC CASTPFRGYEQYF TRBJ2-7 TRBV27 -
TGTGCCAGCAGAAAATCAGGGGTGGGTGGCTACACCTTC CASRKSGVGGYTF TRBJ1-2 TRBV2 -
TGTGCCAGCAGCGCTAGGGGGACGAACACCGGGGAGCTGTTTTTT CASSARGTNTGELFF TRBJ2-2 TRBV11-3 -
TGTGCCTGGAGTGTCACGGCTGGAAACACCATATATTTT CAWSVTAGNTIYF TRBJ1-3 TRBV30 -
TGTGCCAGCAGTGAGACCCCCCTAAGGAGCGCCTCCTACGAGCAGTACTTC CASSETPLRSASYEQYF TRBJ2-7 TRBV2 -
TGTGCCAGCAGCTTAGAGATAGCGGGGGGCCGCACAGATACGCAGTATTTT CASSLEIAGGRTDTQYF TRBJ2-3 TRBV7-2 TRBD2
TGTGCCTGGGGCCTGGGCAGGGGGAATTCACCCCTCCACTTT CAWGLGRGNSPLHF TRBJ1-6 TRBV30 TRBD1
TGTGCCAGCAGCGGACAGGGTCCAGATACGCAGTATTTT CASSGQGPDTQYF TRBJ2-3 TRBV9 TRBD1